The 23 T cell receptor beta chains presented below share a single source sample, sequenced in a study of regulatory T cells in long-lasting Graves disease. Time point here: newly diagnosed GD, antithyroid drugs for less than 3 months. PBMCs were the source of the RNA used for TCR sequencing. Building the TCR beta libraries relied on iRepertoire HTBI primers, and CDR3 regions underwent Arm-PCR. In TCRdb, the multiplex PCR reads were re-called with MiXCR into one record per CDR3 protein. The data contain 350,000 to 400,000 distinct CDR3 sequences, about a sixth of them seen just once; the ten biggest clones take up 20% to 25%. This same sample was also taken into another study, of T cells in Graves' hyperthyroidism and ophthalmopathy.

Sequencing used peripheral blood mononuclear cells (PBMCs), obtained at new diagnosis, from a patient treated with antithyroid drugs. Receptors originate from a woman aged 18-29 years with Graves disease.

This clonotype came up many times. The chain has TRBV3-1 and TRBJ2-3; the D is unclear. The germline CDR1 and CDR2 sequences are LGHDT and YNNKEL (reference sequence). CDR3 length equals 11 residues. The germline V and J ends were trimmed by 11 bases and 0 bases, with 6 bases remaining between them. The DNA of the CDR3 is TGTGCCTGCCGGAGCACAGATACGCAGTATTTT. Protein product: CACRSTDTQYF.

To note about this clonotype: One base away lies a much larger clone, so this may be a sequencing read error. CDR3 residues: CATSESTRFGSNQPQHF. In DNA form, the CDR3 reads TGTGCCACCAGTGAGTCGACTCGTTTCGGTAGCAATCAGCCCCAGCATTTT. The rearrangement joins TRBV24-1 to TRBJ1-5; D not resolved. The CDR3 sequence is 17 residues long. CDR1 is KGHDR, CDR2 SFDVKD, per germline. The V gene lost 4 bases and the J gene lost 0 bases, with 15 bases spanning the gap.

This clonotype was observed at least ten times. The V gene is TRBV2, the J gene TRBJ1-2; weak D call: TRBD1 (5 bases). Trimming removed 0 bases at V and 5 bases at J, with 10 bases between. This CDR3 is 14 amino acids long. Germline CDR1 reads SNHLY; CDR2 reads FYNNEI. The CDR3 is CASSEASRAYGYTF. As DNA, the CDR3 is TGTGCCAGCAGTGAAGCGTCCAGGGCGTATGGCTACACCTTC.

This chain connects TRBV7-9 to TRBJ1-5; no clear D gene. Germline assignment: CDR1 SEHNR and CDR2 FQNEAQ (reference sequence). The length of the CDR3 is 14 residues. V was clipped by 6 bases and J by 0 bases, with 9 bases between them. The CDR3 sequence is CASRPTDSNQPQHF. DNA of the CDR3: TGTGCCAGCAGGCCTACAGATAGCAATCAGCCCCAGCATTTT.

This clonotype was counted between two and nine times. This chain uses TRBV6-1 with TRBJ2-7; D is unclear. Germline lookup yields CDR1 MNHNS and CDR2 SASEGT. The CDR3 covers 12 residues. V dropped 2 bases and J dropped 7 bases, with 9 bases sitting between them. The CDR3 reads CASSELGREQYF. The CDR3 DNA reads TGTGCCAGCAGTGAATTAGGTCGGGAGCAGTACTTC.

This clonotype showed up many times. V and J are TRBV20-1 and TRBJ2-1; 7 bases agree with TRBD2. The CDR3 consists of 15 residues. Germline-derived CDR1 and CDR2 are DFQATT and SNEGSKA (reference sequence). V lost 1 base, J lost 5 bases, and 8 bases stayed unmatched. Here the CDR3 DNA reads TGCAGTGCTAGAGCTTGGGCTAGCGGAAACAATGAGCAGTTCTTC. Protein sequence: CSARAWASGNNEQFF.

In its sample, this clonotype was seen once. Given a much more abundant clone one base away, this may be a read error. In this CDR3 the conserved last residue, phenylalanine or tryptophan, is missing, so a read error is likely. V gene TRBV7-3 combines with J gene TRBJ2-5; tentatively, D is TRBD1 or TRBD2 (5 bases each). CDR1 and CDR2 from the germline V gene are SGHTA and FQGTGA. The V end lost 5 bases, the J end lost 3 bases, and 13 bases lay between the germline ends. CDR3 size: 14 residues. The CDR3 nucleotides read TGTGCCAGCAGCCTGGGACCTAGGGAAGAGACCCAGTACCTC. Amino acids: CASSLGPREETQYL.

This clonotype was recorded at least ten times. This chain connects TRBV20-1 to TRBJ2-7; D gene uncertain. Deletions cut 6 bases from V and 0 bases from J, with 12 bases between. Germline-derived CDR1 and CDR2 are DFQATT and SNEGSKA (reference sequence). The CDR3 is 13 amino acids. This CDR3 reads CSAKVVTSYEQYF. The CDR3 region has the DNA TGCAGTGCAAAAGTGGTGACCTCCTACGAGCAGTACTTC.

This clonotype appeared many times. The CDR3 DNA is TGCAGTGGAAAGGAGTACCAAGAGACCCAGTACTTC. Translating it yields CSGKEYQETQYF. The chain uses TRBV20-1 and TRBJ2-5; no clear D gene. The CDR3 runs 12 residues. Trimming pared 7 bases from V and 0 bases from J, leaving 9 bases between. Germline CDR1 DFQATT, CDR2 SNEGSKA (reference sequence).

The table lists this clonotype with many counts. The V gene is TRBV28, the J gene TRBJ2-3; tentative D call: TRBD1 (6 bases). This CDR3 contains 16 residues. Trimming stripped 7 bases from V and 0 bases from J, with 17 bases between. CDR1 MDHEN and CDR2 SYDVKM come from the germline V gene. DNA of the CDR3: TGTGCCAGCATGCAATTTTGGACAGAAAGCACAGATACGCAGTATTTT. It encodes CASMQFWTESTDTQYF.

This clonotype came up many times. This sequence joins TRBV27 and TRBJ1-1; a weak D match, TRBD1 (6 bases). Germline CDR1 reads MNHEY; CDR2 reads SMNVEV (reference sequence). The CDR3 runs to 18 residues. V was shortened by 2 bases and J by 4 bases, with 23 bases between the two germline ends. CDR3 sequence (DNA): TGTGCCAGCAGTTTAGCCCCGTGGACAGCCCGGGGAGGCACTGAAGCTTTCTTT. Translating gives CASSLAPWTARGGTEAFF.

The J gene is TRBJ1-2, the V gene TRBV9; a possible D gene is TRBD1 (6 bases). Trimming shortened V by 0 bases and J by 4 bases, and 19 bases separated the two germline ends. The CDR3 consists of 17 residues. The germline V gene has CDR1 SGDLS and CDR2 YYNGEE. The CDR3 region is CASSVGVGGTPAYGYTF. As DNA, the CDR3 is TGTGCCAGCAGCGTAGGGGTGGGGGGGACACCGGCCTATGGCTACACCTTC. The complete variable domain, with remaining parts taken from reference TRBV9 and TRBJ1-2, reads DSGVTQTPKHLITATGQRVTLRCSPRSGDLSVYWYQQSLDQGLQFLIQYYNGEERAKGNILERFSAQQFPDLHSELNLSSLELGDSALYFCASSVGVGGTPAYGYTFGSGTRLTVV.

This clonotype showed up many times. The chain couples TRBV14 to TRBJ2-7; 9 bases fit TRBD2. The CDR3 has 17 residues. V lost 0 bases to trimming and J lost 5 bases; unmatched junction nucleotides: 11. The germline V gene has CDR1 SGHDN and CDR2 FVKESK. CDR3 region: CASSQEIDWRGGDEQYF. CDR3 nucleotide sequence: TGTGCCAGCAGCCAAGAGATCGACTGGCGGGGGGGCGACGAGCAGTACTTC.

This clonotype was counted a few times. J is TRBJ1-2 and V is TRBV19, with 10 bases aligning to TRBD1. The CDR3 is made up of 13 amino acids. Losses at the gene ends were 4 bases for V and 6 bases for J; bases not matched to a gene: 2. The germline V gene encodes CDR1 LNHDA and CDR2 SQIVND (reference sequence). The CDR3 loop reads CASSTGTGDGYTF. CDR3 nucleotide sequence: TGTGCCAGTAGTACAGGGACAGGGGATGGCTACACCTTC.

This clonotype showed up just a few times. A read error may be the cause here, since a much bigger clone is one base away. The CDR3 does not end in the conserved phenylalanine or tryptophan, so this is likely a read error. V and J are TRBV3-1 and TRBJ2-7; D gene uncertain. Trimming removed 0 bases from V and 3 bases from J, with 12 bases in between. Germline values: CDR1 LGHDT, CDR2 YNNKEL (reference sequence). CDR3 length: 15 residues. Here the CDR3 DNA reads TGTGCCAGCAGCCAAGATAACAACCGAGTCTACGAGCAGTACCTC. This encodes CASSQDNNRVYEQYL.

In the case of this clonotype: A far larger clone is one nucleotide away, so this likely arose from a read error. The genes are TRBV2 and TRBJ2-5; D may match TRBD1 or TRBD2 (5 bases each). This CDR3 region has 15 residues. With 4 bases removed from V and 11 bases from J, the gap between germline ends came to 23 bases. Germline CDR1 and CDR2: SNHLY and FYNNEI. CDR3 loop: CASSGSGTYYNEQYF. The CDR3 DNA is TGTGCCAGCAGTGGGTCAGGGACGTACTACAATGAGCAGTACTTC.

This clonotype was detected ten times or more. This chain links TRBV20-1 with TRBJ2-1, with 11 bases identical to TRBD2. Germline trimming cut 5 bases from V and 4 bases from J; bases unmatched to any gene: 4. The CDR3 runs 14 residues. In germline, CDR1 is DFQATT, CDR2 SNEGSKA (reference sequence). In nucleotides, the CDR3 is TGCAGTGCTGTCGGGACTAGCGGATACAATGAGCAGTTCTTC. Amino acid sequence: CSAVGTSGYNEQFF.

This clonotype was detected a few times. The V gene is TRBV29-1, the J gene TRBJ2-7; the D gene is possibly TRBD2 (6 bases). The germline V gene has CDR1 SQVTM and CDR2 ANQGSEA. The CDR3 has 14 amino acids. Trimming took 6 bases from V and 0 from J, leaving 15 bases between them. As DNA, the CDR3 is TGCAGCGTCAGAGAAACCGGGAGCTCCTACGAGCAGTACTTC. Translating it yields CSVRETGSSYEQYF.

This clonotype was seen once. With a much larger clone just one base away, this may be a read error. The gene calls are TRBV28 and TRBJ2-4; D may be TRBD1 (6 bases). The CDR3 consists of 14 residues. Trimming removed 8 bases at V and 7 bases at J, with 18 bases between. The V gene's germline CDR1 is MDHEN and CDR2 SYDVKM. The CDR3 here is CASGGPGQANIQYF. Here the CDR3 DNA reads TGTGCCAGCGGCGGACCGGGACAAGCGAACATTCAGTACTTC.

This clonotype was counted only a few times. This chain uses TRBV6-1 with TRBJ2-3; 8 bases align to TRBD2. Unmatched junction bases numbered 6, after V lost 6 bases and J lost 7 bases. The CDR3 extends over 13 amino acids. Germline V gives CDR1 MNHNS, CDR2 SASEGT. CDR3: CASSKLADHTQYF. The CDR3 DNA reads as TGTGCCAGCAGCAAACTAGCGGACCATACGCAGTATTTT.

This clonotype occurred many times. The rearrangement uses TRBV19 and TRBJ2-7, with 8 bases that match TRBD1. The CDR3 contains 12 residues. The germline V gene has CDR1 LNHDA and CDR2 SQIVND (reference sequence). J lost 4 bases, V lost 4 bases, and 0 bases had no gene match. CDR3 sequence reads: CASSRTGYEQYF. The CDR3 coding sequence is TGTGCCAGTAGTAGGACAGGGTACGAGCAGTACTTC.

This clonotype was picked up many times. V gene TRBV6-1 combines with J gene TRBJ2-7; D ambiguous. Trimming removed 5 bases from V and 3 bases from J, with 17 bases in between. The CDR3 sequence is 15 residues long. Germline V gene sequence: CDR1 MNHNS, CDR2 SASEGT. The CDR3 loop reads CASSPTPRNYYEQYF. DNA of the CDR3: TGTGCCAGCAGTCCAACCCCCCGAAATTACTACGAGCAGTACTTC.

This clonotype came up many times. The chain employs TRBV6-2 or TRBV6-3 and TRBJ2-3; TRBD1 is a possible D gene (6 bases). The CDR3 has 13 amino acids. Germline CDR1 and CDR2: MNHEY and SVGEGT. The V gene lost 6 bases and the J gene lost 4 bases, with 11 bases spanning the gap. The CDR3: CASRPQGPDTQYF. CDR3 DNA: TGTGCCAGCAGGCCACAGGGCCCAGATACGCAGTATTTT.